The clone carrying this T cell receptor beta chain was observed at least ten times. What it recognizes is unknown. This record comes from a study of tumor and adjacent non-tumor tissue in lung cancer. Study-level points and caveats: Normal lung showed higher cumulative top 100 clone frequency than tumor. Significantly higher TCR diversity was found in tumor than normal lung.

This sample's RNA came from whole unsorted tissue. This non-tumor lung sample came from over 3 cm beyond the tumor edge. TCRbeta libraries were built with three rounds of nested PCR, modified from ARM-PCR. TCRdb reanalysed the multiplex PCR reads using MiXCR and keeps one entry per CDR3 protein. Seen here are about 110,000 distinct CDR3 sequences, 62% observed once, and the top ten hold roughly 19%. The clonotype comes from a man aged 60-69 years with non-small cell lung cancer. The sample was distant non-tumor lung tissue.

CDR3 in amino acids: CASSYPRPLHF. The CDR3 DNA sequence: TGTGCCAGCAGTTACCCCCGCCCCCTCCACTTT. The chain has TRBV6-5 and TRBJ1-6, with unresolved D. V lost 2 bases and J 13 bases, leaving 6 bases between the germline ends. This CDR3 spans 11 amino acids. Germline V gives CDR1 MNHEY, CDR2 SVGAGI.